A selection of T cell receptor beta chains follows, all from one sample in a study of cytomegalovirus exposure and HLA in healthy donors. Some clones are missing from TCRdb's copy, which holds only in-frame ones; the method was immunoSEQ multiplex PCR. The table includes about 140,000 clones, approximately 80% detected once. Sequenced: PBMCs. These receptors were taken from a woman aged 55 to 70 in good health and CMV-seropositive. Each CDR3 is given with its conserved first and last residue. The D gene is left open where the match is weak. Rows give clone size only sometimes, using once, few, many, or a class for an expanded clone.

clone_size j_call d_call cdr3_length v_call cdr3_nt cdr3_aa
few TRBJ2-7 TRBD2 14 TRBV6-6 TGTGCCAGCACCGTAGCGGGAGGGACCTACGAGCAGTACTTC CASTVAGGTYEQYF
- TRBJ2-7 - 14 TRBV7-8 TGTGCCAGCAGCTCCTACAGGCACACCTACGAGCAGTACTTC CASSSYRHTYEQYF
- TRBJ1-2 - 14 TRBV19 TGTGCCAGTAGTTTCCGGGACTGGATCTATGGCTACACCTTC CASSFRDWIYGYTF
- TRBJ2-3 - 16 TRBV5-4 TGTGCCAGCAGCTTGATGGGCGGGGTAGGCGCAGATACGCAGTATTTT CASSLMGGVGADTQYF
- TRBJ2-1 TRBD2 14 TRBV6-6 TGTGCCAGCAGGACTAGCGAAAGATACAATGAGCAGTTCTTC CASRTSERYNEQFF
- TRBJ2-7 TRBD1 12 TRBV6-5 TGTGCCAGCAGTAGGGGGCGCCACGAGCAGTACTTC CASSRGRHEQYF
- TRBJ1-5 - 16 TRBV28 TGTGCCAGCCGATTTACCGGGGGAGTAGGCAATCAGCCCCAGCATTTT CASRFTGGVGNQPQHF
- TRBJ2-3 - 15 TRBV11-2 TGTGCCAGCAGCTTATTGCTTCGGGGAGTAGATACGCAGTATTTT CASSLLLRGVDTQYF
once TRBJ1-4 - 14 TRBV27 TGTGCCAGCAGTCCAACGGCAACTAATGAAAAACTGTTTTTT CASSPTATNEKLFF
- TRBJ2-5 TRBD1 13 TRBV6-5 TGTGCCAGCAATAGGGACAGACAAGAGACCCAGTACTTC CASNRDRQETQYF
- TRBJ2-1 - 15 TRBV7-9 TGTGCCAGCAGCTTAGTACCGGACAGCCACAATGAGCAGTTCTTC CASSLVPDSHNEQFF
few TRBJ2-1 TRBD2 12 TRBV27 TGTGCCACCTGGGGTAGCGGGAGGTCCGGGTTCTTC CATWGSGRSGFF
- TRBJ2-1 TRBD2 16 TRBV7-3 TGTGCCAGCAGCCCATTTCTAGCGGAAGCTGGGAATGAGCAGTTCTTC CASSPFLAEAGNEQFF
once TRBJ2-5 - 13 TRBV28 TGTGCCAGCAATACCCAAAACACAGCCGGTCAGTACTTC CASNTQNTAGQYF
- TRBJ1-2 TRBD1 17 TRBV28 TGTGCCAGCCTTCTGGCAGGGACAGGATCTCCGAACTATGGCTACACCTTC CASLLAGTGSPNYGYTF
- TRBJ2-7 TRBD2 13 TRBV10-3 TGTGCCACTACTAGCGGGAGAGTAGACGAGCAGTACTTC CATTSGRVDEQYF
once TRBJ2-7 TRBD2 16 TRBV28 TGTGCCAGCAGCTATGCCGGGACTAGCGGGAACTACGAGCAGTACTTC CASSYAGTSGNYEQYF
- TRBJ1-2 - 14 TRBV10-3 TGTGCCATCAATAGGGACGGAGGGGCGGATGGCTACACCTTC CAINRDGGADGYTF
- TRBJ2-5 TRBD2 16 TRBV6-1 TGTGCCAGCAGTGAAGAAGGCGGGAGTTCCCCAGAGACCCAGTACTTC CASSEEGGSSPETQYF
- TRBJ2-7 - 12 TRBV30 TGTGCCTGGACACAGCCCTACGACGAGCAGTACTTC CAWTQPYDEQYF
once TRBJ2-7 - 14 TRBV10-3 TGTGCCATCAGTGATACTACCAGCTCCTACGAGCAGTACTTC CAISDTTSSYEQYF
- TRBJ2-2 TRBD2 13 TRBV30 TGTGCCCAACTGGGGGGGATGTCCGGGGAGCTGTTTTTT CAQLGGMSGELFF
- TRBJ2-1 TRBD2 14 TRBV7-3 TGTGCCAGCAGCTCAGCGGGGTCCTACAATGAGCAGTTCTTC CASSSAGSYNEQFF
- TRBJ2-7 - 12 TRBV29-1 TGCAGCGTTGGGCCTGCTAGGGGCGAGCAGTACTTC CSVGPARGEQYF
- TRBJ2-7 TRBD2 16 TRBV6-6 TGTGCCAGCAGTCAATCCGGGACTAGCGGGGGGTACGAGCAGTACTTC CASSQSGTSGGYEQYF
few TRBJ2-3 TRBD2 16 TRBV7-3 TGTGCCAGCAGCTTAATTTGGCGGGAGGCCCTGGATACGCAGTATTTT CASSLIWREALDTQYF
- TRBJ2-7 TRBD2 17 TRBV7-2 TGTGCCAGCAGCCCCAGGACTAGCGGGAGGACTCCCTACGAGCAGTACTTC CASSPRTSGRTPYEQYF
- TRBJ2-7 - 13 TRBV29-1 TGCAGCGTTGAAGATCTAGAGGGTAAAGAGCAGTACTTC CSVEDLEGKEQYF
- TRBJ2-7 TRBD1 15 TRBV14 TGTGCCAGCAGCCAAGAAGGGGGCTACTCCTACGAGCAGTACTTC CASSQEGGYSYEQYF
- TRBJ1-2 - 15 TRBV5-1 TGCGCCAGCAGCTTGGGAACAGAAACTAACTATGGCTACACCTTC CASSLGTETNYGYTF
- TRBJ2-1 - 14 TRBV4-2 TGTGCCAGCAGCCACCCGAGAGAGTACAATGAGCAGTTCTTC CASSHPREYNEQFF